These T cell receptor beta chains were read from a single sample in a study of control samples from healthy donors and cancer patients. TCRdb's copy holds only in-frame clones and misses some; the assay was immunoSEQ multiplex PCR. The sample lists around 130,000 clones; 80% to 90% were seen once. What was sequenced was blood. These receptors were taken from a man in his fifties in good health. The CDR3 runs from the conserved cysteine through the conserved F or W. The D gene is left open where the match is weak. Only some rows state a clone size, as once, few, many or a class for expanded clones.

CDR3aa	CDR3nt	j_gene	v_gene	d_gene	abundance
CAWETGYGGELFF	TGTGCCTGGGAGACAGGGTACGGCGGGGAGCTGTTTTTT	TRBJ2-2	TRBV30	TRBD1	-
CASSSRQEGADDEQFF	TGTGCCAGCAGTTCCCGACAGGAGGGGGCCGATGATGAGCAGTTCTTC	TRBJ2-1	TRBV27	-	once
CSVSGGRTYGYTF	TGCAGCGTGTCGGGGGGGAGGACCTATGGCTACACCTTC	TRBJ1-2	TRBV29-1	-	once
CASSYGDQPQHF	TGTGCCAGCAGTTATGGGGACCAGCCCCAGCATTTT	TRBJ1-5	TRBV6-1	-	-
CASSLMADTQYF	TGTGCCAGCAGCTTAATGGCAGATACGCAGTATTTT	TRBJ2-3	TRBV7-6	-	-
CASSLSAGGHGETQYF	TGTGCCAGCAGCTTGTCGGCGGGGGGGCACGGGGAGACCCAGTACTTC	TRBJ2-5	TRBV5-4	TRBD2	-
CASSQTGNYGYTF	TGTGCCAGCAGTCAAACAGGGAACTATGGCTACACCTTC	TRBJ1-2	TRBV27	-	-
CASTSTGVYGYTF	TGTGCCAGTACTTCGACAGGGGTCTATGGCTACACCTTC	TRBJ1-2	TRBV19	TRBD1	-
CASSKVKTGAGTDTQYF	TGTGCCAGCAGCAAAGTTAAGACAGGGGCCGGCACAGATACGCAGTATTTT	TRBJ2-3	TRBV21-1	-	-
CASSPLGGVGYGYTF	TGTGCCAGCTCACCGTTGGGAGGGGTAGGCTATGGCTACACCTTC	TRBJ1-2	TRBV18	-	-
CASTWGGGNNSPLHF	TGTGCCAGCACCTGGGGCGGGGGGAATAATTCACCCCTCCACTTT	TRBJ1-6	TRBV2	-	-
CASSYSVAVSYNSPLHF	TGTGCCAGCAGTTACTCAGTTGCGGTCTCCTATAATTCACCCCTCCACTTT	TRBJ1-6	TRBV6-2/TRBV6-3	-	few
CASSLGTGVYTEAFF	TGTGCCAGCAGCCTCGGGACAGGGGTTTACACTGAAGCTTTCTTT	TRBJ1-1	TRBV2	TRBD1	-
CASSFPGSPDTQYF	TGTGCCAGCAGCTTCCCTGGTAGCCCAGATACGCAGTATTTT	TRBJ2-3	TRBV11-2	-	-
CSVAEGTSSYEQYF	TGCAGCGTTGCGGAGGGCACGAGCTCCTACGAGCAGTACTTC	TRBJ2-7	TRBV29-1	-	-
CASSEDGGGLTF	TGTGCCAGCAGCGAAGACGGTGGAGGTCTCACCTTC	TRBJ1-2	TRBV12-3/TRBV12-4	-	once
CASSLVGTENTEAFF	TGTGCCAGCAGCTTGGTTGGGACCGAGAACACTGAAGCTTTCTTT	TRBJ1-1	TRBV5-5	-	-
CASTQGQGRDSPLHF	TGTGCCAGCACCCAGGGACAGGGGAGGGATTCACCCCTCCACTTT	TRBJ1-6	TRBV7-8	TRBD1	-
CASSPPGRAGELFF	TGTGCCAGCTCACCACCGGGACGGGCCGGGGAGCTGTTTTTT	TRBJ2-2	TRBV18	-	-
CASSQPAGLSRIGGYTF	TGTGCCAGTAGTCAACCGGCAGGCCTCTCGAGGATTGGAGGCTACACCTTC	TRBJ1-2	TRBV19	-	-
CASCVGVSSYNEQFF	TGCGCCAGCTGCGTCGGGGTGAGCTCCTACAATGAGCAGTTCTTC	TRBJ2-1	TRBV5-1	-	-
CASSPRTEGGRIAGNTIYF	TGTGCCAGCAGCCCCCGGACAGAAGGAGGAAGGATAGCTGGAAACACCATATATTTT	TRBJ1-3	TRBV13	-	-
CATSRDRAAETQYF	TGTGCCACCAGCAGGGACAGGGCCGCAGAGACCCAGTACTTC	TRBJ2-5	TRBV15	TRBD1	-
CASSSLRGPHTEAFF	TGTGCCAGCAGCAGCCTAAGGGGGCCACACACTGAAGCTTTCTTT	TRBJ1-1	TRBV21-1	-	-
CASSIDRGGWTEAFF	TGTGCCAGTAGTATCGACAGGGGGGGTTGGACTGAAGCTTTCTTT	TRBJ1-1	TRBV19	TRBD1	-
CASSQVQGAGTEAFF	TGCGCCAGCAGCCAAGTACAGGGGGCGGGCACTGAAGCTTTCTTT	TRBJ1-1	TRBV4-1	TRBD1	-
CASSLGQGGVNEQYF	TGCGCCAGCAGCTTGGGACAGGGGGGAGTAAACGAGCAGTACTTC	TRBJ2-7	TRBV5-1	TRBD1	-
CASSKDGTGNHEQYF	TGTGCCAGCAGCAAAGACGGAACAGGGAACCACGAGCAGTACTTC	TRBJ2-7	TRBV21-1	-	-
CASRYKSSYEQYF	TGTGCCAGCAGGTACAAGAGCTCCTACGAGCAGTACTTC	TRBJ2-7	TRBV6-5	-	few
CASSFTGGATGELFF	TGTGCCAGCAGTTTCACAGGGGGGGCCACCGGGGAGCTGTTTTTT	TRBJ2-2	TRBV6-2/TRBV6-3	-	-
CAWSIPMRNQPQHF	TGTGCCTGGAGTATCCCTATGAGGAATCAGCCCCAGCATTTT	TRBJ1-5	TRBV30	-	-
CASSQDRPNYGYTF	TGTGCCAGCAGCCAAGACCGACCTAACTATGGCTACACCTTC	TRBJ1-2	TRBV4-2	-	-
CASSSLPRPSTGELFF	TGTGCCAGCAGCTCCCTGCCCAGGCCTTCAACCGGGGAGCTGTTTTTT	TRBJ2-2	TRBV5-5	-	-
CASSPRQQWAAGYTF	TGTGCCAGCAGCCCCCGTCAACAATGGGCTGCCGGCTACACCTTC	TRBJ1-2	TRBV7-2	-	-
CAWKDRGSYEQYF	TGTGCCTGGAAGGACAGGGGGTCCTACGAGCAGTACTTC	TRBJ2-7	TRBV30	TRBD1	-
CASSLGGQGINSPLHF	TGTGCCAGCAGCTTAGGCGGACAGGGGATCAATTCACCCCTCCACTTT	TRBJ1-6	TRBV7-2	TRBD1	-
CASSRPGGQGYEQYF	TGTGCCAGCAGCCGCCCAGGGGGACAGGGGTACGAGCAGTACTTC	TRBJ2-7	TRBV16	TRBD1	-
CASRDGFYGYTF	TGTGCCAGCAGGGACGGATTCTATGGCTACACCTTC	TRBJ1-2	TRBV25-1	-	-
CASSLAGMSNTEAFF	TGTGCCAGCAGCTTAGCGGGTATGAGTAACACTGAAGCTTTCTTT	TRBJ1-1	TRBV7-8	-	-
CASSPHLTTGYGTDTQYF	TGTGCCAGCAGCCCACATTTAACGACAGGGTATGGCACAGATACGCAGTATTTT	TRBJ2-3	TRBV27	TRBD1	-
CASSARLAGGQDTQYF	TGTGCCAGCAGCGCCCGACTAGCGGGGGGGCAGGATACGCAGTATTTT	TRBJ2-3	TRBV9	TRBD2	-
CASSSPGSPNTGELFF	TGTGCCAGCTCATCGCCAGGATCGCCGAACACCGGGGAGCTGTTTTTT	TRBJ2-2	TRBV18	-	-
CASSMDNSYEQYF	TGCGCCAGCAGCATGGACAACAGCTACGAGCAGTACTTC	TRBJ2-7	TRBV5-1	-	-
CASSFSGDHYGYTF	TGTGCCAGCAGCTTTTCAGGGGACCACTATGGCTACACCTTC	TRBJ1-2	TRBV7-2	-	-
CASSTDRIGREKLFF	TGTGCCAGCAGTACGGACAGGATAGGGCGTGAAAAACTGTTTTTT	TRBJ1-4	TRBV6-5	TRBD1	-
CASSLDRGGLEAFF	TGTGCCAGCAGCTTAGATAGAGGGGGATTAGAAGCTTTCTTT	TRBJ1-1	TRBV11-2	-	-
CASSLDRGHGSTEAFF	TGCGCCAGCAGCTTGGACAGGGGGCATGGGAGCACTGAAGCTTTCTTT	TRBJ1-1	TRBV5-1	TRBD1	-
CASSLAGGRPYGYTF	TGTGCCAGCAGCTTAGCTGGGGGGAGGCCCTATGGCTACACCTTC	TRBJ1-2	TRBV7-2	-	few
CASSLKRNEQFF	TGTGCCAGCAGTTTAAAACGCAATGAGCAGTTCTTC	TRBJ2-1	TRBV12-3/TRBV12-4	-	-
CASRNGTGVHYGYTF	TGCGCCAGCAGAAATGGGACAGGGGTGCACTATGGCTACACCTTC	TRBJ1-2	TRBV5-1	TRBD1	-
CASSPFGTRSTYEQYF	TGTGCCAGCAGCCCCTTTGGAACTCGATCTACCTACGAGCAGTACTTC	TRBJ2-7	TRBV7-2	-	-
CASSLGAGTGGWNTEAFF	TGTGCCAGCAGCTTGGGGGCTGGGACAGGGGGTTGGAACACTGAAGCTTTCTTT	TRBJ1-1	TRBV5-4	TRBD1	-
CASSIPQRDMIYSNQPQHF	TGTGCCAGTAGTATACCCCAACGGGACATGATTTATAGCAATCAGCCCCAGCATTTT	TRBJ1-5	TRBV19	-	-
CASSLRGYNEQFF	TGTGCCAGCAGCTTAAGGGGTTACAATGAGCAGTTCTTC	TRBJ2-1	TRBV7-2	-	-